The clone carrying this TCR beta chain was seen at least ten times. Its antigen is as yet unknown. This record belongs to a study of T-cell reconstitution after alpha-beta-depleted transplantation in children. Overall study results and limits: It was surviving recipient T cells and thymic progenitors that gave some patients high TCRbeta diversity at day 60. Newly made T cells mostly supplied T-cell counts and diversity one year after transplant. Expanded graft clones, several hundred of them, were reportedly the source of alpha-beta T cells about two months after transplant.

The TCRbeta library was prepared with unique molecular identifiers. From the PCR reads, TCRdb called clonotypes with MiXCR, one entry per CDR3 protein. The sample lists 200,000 or so distinct CDR3 sequences; roughly 8.3% were seen once. The source of this sequence is a male patient between 2 and 10 years old who had a stem cell transplant for acute myeloid leukemia, so the T cells may come from the graft donor. The input for sequencing was PBMCs, mostly from graft donor cells, taken 360 days after TCRalphabeta/CD19-depleted stem cell transplant.

The CDR3 DNA sequence: TGCGCCAGCAGCCCCCGAGCGGAGACACTCCGAAATGAGCAGTTCTTC. It yields the protein CASSPRAETLRNEQFF. This chain joins TRBV5-1 and TRBJ2-1, with D perhaps matching TRBD2 (5 bases). Trimming took off 4 bases at V and 7 bases at J, with 21 bases between the two ends. Per the germline V gene, CDR1 is SGHRS and CDR2 is YFSETQ. The CDR3 covers 16 residues. Drawing the rest from reference TRBV5-1 and TRBJ2-1, the complete variable domain is KAGVTQTPRYLIKTRGQQVTLSCSPISGHRSVSWYQQTPGQGLQFLFEYFSETQRNKGNFPGRFSGRQFSNSRSEMNVSTLELGDSALYLCASSPRAETLRNEQFFGPGTRLTVL.